The entry below gives a single T cell receptor beta chain sequence along with its context. The target antigen is unknown. The protocol was immunoSEQ multiplex PCR, while the TCRdb copy is restricted to in-frame clones and leaves out a portion. The table has some 43,000 clones, 85% to 90% seen once. The CDR3 loop spans 15 amino acids. With 5 bases clipped from V and 0 bases from J, the junction kept 7 bases outside the gene matches. CDR1 and CDR2 from the germline V gene are SGHTA and FQGNSA. The data were obtained in a study of OX40 agonist ivuxolimab in advanced cancers. As for the study in general: The drug used for patients, ivuxolimab, was an agonistic anti-OX40 (CD134) antibody. A male proportion of more than 75% was recorded, with mean age approximately 64 years and range about 20 to 85. Prior anti-PD-1, anti-PD-L1 or anti-CTLA-4 therapy did not bar entry, and 30% to 40% had some. Study-level findings and limits: CD8+ T cells showed, on average, more clonal expansion than CD4+ cells.

The chain employs TRBV7-2 and TRBJ2-7; 7 bases are a match to TRBD2. The sample consisted of CD4+ or CD8+ T cells sorted from blood, taken in a trial of the OX40 agonist ivuxolimab. The TCR sequence derives from an adult with an advanced solid tumor such as melanoma, head and neck, liver or kidney cancer. DNA for the CDR3: TGTGCCAGCAGCCGGTCAAGCGGGAACTCCTACGAGCAGTACTTC. Protein sequence: CASSRSSGNSYEQYF.